The text below deals with one TCR beta chain. Its specificity is unknown. Some clones are missing from TCRdb's copy, which holds only in-frame ones; the method was immunoSEQ multiplex PCR. The table has some 790,000 clones, around 77% seen once. These data are taken from a study of shared clonotypes between healthy human individuals. Study information: A few men and two women, aged 18 to 49, were donors. Each donor's CD8 memory used one plate, CD8 naive two, each CD4 subset three. Study observations and caveats: Across a handful of donors, naive CD4 shared 4.5% to 6%, naive CD8 more than 3%, memory CD4 roughly 2.4%, memory CD8 0.4%.

The CD4+ fraction was divided into a CD45RA+ naive subset and a CD45RA-negative memory subset. The ends lost 3 bases at V and 1 base at J; junction bases unmatched: 5. The CDR3 loop spans 15 amino acids. CDR1 is SGDLS, CDR2 YYNGEE, per germline. The origin of this receptor is a woman aged 25 to 39 in good health. Sample: memory CD4+ T cells sorted from blood. Sample subset: CD45RA-negative fraction. The gene calls are TRBV9 and TRBJ2-3; 7 bases match TRBD1. Here the CDR3 DNA reads TGTGCCAGCAGCGCGTACAGGGGCGGCACAGATACGCAGTATTTT. Translated, it gives CASSAYRGGTDTQYF. The whole variable domain, filled in from reference TRBV9 and TRBJ2-3, reads DSGVTQTPKHLITATGQRVTLRCSPRSGDLSVYWYQQSLDQGLQFLIQYYNGEERAKGNILERFSAQQFPDLHSELNLSSLELGDSALYFCASSAYRGGTDTQYFGPGTRLTVL.